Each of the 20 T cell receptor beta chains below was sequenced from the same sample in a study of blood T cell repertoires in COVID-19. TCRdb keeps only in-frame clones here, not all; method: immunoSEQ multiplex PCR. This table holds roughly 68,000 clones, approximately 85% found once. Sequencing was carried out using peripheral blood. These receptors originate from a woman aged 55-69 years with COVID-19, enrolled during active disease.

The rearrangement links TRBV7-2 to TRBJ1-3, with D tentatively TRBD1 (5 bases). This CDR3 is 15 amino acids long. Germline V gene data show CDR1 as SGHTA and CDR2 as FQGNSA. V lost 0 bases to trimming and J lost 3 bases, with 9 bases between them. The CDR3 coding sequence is TGTGCCAGCAGCTTAGCACCCAGGGTTGGAAACACCATATATTTT. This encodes CASSLAPRVGNTIYF.

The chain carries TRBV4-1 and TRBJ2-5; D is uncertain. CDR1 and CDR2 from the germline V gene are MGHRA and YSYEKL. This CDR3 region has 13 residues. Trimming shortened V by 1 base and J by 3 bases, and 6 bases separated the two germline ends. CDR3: CASSQVFEETQYF. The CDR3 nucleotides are TGCGCCAGCAGCCAAGTATTTGAAGAGACCCAGTACTTC.

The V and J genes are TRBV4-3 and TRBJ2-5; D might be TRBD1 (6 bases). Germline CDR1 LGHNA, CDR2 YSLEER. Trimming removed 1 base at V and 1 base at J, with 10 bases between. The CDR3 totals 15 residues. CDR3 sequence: CASSQGWTAQETQYF. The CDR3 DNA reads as TGCGCCAGCAGCCAAGGGTGGACAGCCCAAGAGACCCAGTACTTC.

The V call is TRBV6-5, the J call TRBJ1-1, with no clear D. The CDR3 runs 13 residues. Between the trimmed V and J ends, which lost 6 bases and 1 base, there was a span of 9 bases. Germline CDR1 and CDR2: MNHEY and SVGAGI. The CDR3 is CASSREWNTEAFF. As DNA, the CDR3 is TGTGCCAGCAGCCGGGAGTGGAACACTGAAGCTTTCTTT.

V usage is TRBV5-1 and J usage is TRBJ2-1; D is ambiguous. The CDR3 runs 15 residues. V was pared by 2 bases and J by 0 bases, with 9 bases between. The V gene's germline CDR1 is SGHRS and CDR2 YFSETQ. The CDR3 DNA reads TGCGCCAGCAGCTTACAGACGAGCTCCTACAATGAGCAGTTCTTC. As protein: CASSLQTSSYNEQFF.

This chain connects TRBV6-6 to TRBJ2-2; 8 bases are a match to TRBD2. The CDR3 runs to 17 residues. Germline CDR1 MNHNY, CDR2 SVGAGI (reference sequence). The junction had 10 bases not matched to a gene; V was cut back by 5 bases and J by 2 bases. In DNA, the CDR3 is TGTGCCAGCAGTCCCCCGCCAGCGGGAGCTAACACCGGGGAGCTGTTTTTT. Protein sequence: CASSPPPAGANTGELFF.

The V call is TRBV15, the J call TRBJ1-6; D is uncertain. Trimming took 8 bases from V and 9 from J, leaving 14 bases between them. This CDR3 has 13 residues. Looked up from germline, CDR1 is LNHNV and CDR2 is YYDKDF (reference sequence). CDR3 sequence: CATPQASLSPLHF. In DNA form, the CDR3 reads TGTGCCACCCCTCAAGCTTCTCTTTCACCCCTCCACTTT.

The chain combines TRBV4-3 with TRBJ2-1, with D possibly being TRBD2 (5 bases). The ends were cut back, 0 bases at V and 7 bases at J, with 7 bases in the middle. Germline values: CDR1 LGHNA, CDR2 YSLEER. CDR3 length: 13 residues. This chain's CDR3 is CASSQDGGNEQFF. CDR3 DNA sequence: TGCGCCAGCAGCCAAGATGGAGGAAATGAGCAGTTCTTC.

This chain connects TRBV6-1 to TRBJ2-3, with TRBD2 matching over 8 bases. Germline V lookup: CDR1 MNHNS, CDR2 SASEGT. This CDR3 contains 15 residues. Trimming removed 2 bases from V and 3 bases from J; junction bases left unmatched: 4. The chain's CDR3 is CASSERERETDTQYF. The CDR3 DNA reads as TGTGCCAGCAGTGAAAGGGAGCGGGAGACAGATACGCAGTATTTT.

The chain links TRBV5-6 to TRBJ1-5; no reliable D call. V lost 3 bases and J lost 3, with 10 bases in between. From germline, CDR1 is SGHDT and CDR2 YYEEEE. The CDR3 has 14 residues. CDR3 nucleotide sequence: TGTGCCAGCAGCTCGGTCCGTTACAATCAGCCCCAGCATTTT. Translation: CASSSVRYNQPQHF.

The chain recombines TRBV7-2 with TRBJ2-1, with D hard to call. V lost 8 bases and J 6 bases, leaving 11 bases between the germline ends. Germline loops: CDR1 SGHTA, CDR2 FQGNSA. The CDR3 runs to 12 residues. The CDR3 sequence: CASSRVPNEQFF. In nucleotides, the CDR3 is TGTGCCAGCTCCCGGGTCCCCAATGAGCAGTTCTTC.

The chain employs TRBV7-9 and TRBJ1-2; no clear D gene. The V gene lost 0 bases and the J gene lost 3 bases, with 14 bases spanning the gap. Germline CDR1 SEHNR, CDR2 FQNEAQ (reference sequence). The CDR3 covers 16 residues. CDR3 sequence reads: CASSLAAQVPHYGYTF. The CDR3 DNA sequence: TGTGCCAGCAGCTTAGCTGCTCAGGTCCCCCACTATGGCTACACCTTC.

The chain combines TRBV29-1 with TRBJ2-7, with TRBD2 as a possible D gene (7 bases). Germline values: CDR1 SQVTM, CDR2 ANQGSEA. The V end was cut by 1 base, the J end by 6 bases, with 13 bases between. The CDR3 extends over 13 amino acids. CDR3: CSVEVTRGGEQYF. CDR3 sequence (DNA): TGCAGCGTTGAAGTAACTAGGGGGGGCGAGCAGTACTTC.

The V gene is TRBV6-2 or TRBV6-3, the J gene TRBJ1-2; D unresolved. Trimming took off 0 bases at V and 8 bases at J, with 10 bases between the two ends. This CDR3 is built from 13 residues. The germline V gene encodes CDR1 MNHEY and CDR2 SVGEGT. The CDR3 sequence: CASSYSRGNGYTF. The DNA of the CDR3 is TGTGCCAGCAGTTACTCTCGAGGGAACGGCTACACCTTC.

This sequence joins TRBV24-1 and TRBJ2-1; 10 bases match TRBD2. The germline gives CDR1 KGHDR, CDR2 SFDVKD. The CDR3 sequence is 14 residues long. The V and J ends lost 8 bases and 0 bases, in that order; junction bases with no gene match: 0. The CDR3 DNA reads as TGTGCCACCACTAGCGGGAGCTCCTACAATGAGCAGTTCTTC. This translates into CATTSGSSYNEQFF.

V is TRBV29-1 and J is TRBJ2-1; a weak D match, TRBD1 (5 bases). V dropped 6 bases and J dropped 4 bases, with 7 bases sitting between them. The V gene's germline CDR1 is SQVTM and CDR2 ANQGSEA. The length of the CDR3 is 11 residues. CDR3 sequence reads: CSVQGYNEQFF. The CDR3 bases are TGCAGCGTCCAGGGTTACAATGAGCAGTTCTTC.

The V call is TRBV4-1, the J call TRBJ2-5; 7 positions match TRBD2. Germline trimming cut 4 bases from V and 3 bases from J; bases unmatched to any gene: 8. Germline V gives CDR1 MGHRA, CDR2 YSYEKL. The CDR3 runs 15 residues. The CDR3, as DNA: TGCGCCAGCAGCCCGGGGGGAGGGGCGGAAGAGACCCAGTACTTC. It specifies CASSPGGGAEETQYF.

CDR3 DNA: TGCGCCAGCAGCCAAGAAGTCTCGCTAGCGGGTAACACCGGGGAGCTGTTTTTT. It yields the protein CASSQEVSLAGNTGELFF. The chain recombines TRBV4-3 with TRBJ2-2; TRBD2 agrees at 8 bases. The CDR3 spans 18 residues. Germline V gene data show CDR1 as LGHNA and CDR2 as YSLEER. J was trimmed by 2 bases and V by 0 bases; bases with no gene match: 8.

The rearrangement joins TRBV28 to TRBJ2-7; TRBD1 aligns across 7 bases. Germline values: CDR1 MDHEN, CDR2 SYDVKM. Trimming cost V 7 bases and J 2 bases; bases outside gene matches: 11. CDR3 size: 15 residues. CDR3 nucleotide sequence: TGTGCCAGCACCGAACAACAGGGGTGGACCTACGAGCAGTACTTC. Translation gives CASTEQQGWTYEQYF.

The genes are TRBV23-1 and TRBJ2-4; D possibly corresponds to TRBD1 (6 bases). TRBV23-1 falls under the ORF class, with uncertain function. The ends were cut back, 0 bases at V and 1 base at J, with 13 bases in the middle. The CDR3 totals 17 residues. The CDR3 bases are TGCGCCAGCAGTCAATCGCCTACAGGGAAGGCCAAAAACATTCAGTACTTC. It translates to CASSQSPTGKAKNIQYF.